The 18 T cell receptor beta chains reported below all come from one sample, sequenced in a study of cytomegalovirus exposure and HLA in healthy donors. PCR amplification relied on 60 Vbeta primers (plus 13 Jbeta primers). Method: immunoSEQ multiplex PCR; TCRdb's copy keeps in-frame clones and lacks some. Among around 150,000 clones listed, about four fifths were seen once. The sample consisted of PBMCs. The receptors originated from a woman aged 25 to 45 in good health and CMV-seropositive.

The CDR3: CASSPGTSGGMEQYF. CDR3 bases: TGTGCCAGCAGCCCTGGGACTAGCGGGGGGATGGAGCAGTACTTC. This chain joins TRBV27 and TRBJ2-7; the match to TRBD2 covers 15 bases. CDR1 is MNHEY and CDR2 is SMNVEV in the germline V gene (reference sequence). V shed 6 bases and J 7 bases; nucleotides not matched to a gene: 7. The CDR3 has 15 amino acids.

The V gene is TRBV10-3, the J gene TRBJ2-2; D not certain. The germline gives CDR1 ENHRY, CDR2 SYGVKD. The CDR3 loop spans 13 amino acids. V dropped 4 bases and J dropped 5 bases, with 8 bases sitting between them. This CDR3 reads CAISVVGTGELFF. For the CDR3, the DNA is TGTGCCATCAGTGTAGTCGGGACCGGGGAGCTGTTTTTT.

The chain recombines TRBV4-3 with TRBJ2-1; TRBD1 might be the D (7 bases). The CDR3 loop spans 20 amino acids. CDR1 LGHNA and CDR2 YSLEER come from the germline V gene. The V end lost 0 bases, the J end lost 3 bases, and 24 bases lay between the germline ends. CDR3 protein: CASSQDDHWRGLSFYNEQFF. The CDR3 bases are TGCGCCAGCAGCCAAGATGACCATTGGAGGGGGCTAAGCTTCTACAATGAGCAGTTCTTC.

The chain links TRBV7-9 to TRBJ1-3; 7 nucleotides agree with TRBD1. The germline V gene encodes CDR1 SEHNR and CDR2 FQNEAQ (reference sequence). V lost 3 bases to trimming and J lost 0 bases; unmatched junction nucleotides: 8. The CDR3 has 17 amino acids. CDR3 protein: CASSFAWTGTSGNTIYF. In nucleotides, the CDR3 is TGTGCCAGCAGCTTTGCCTGGACAGGCACCTCTGGAAACACCATATATTTT.

This clone has a handful of counts. V gene TRBV5-1 combines with J gene TRBJ2-7; 7 bases map to TRBD2. The V gene's germline CDR1 is SGHRS and CDR2 YFSETQ. The CDR3 extends over 14 amino acids. J lost 4 bases, V lost 2 bases, and 6 bases had no gene match. Here the CDR3 DNA reads TGCGCCAGCAGCTTTGGGGGGGTGAATTACGAGCAGTACTTC. Protein sequence: CASSFGGVNYEQYF.

In DNA form, the CDR3 reads TGTGCCACCCCCCCCAGGGACAGGGCCTCTGGAAACACCATATATTTT. Translated: CATPPRDRASGNTIYF. The chain has TRBV10-3 and TRBJ1-3; 9 nucleotides agree with TRBD1. CDR3 length equals 16 residues. Trimming removed 10 bases from V and 0 bases from J; junction bases left unmatched: 10. Germline V gives CDR1 ENHRY, CDR2 SYGVKD.

The CDR3: CASSEPVGQGYEQYF. CDR3 in DNA: TGCGCCAGCAGTGAGCCAGTCGGACAAGGGTACGAGCAGTACTTC. The rearrangement links TRBV10-2 to TRBJ2-7, with a weak D call TRBD1 (5 bases). V lost 2 bases, J lost 4 bases, and 15 bases lay in between. This CDR3 has 15 residues. In germline, CDR1 is WSHSY, CDR2 SAAADI.

The rearrangement uses TRBV5-6 and TRBJ1-1; 7 bases are a match to TRBD1. V lost 3 bases and J lost 1; bases outside the gene matches: 3. In germline, CDR1 is SGHDT, CDR2 YYEEEE. The CDR3 is made up of 14 amino acids. The CDR3, as DNA: TGTGCCAGCAGCTGGAGGGACAGGAACACTGAAGCTTTCTTT. It codes for CASSWRDRNTEAFF.

The chain carries TRBV7-2 and TRBJ1-2; the D gene is possibly TRBD1 (5 bases). The CDR3 consists of 13 residues. V was trimmed by 5 bases and J by 7 bases, leaving 14 bases between them. Germline CDR1 is SGHTA and CDR2 is FQGNSA. For the CDR3, the DNA is TGTGCCAGCAGCCCACCGGGGGGTCGTGGCTACACCTTC. This sequence encodes CASSPPGGRGYTF.

This clone was detected only once. The chain recombines TRBV7-2 with TRBJ1-1; D gene uncertain. Looked up from germline, CDR1 is SGHTA and CDR2 is FQGNSA. This CDR3 is 15 amino acids long. Trimming left V 3 bases short and J 1 base short, with 12 bases between. CDR3 coding DNA: TGTGCCAGCAGCTTTGACGACACACCGAACACTGAAGCTTTCTTT. It translates to CASSFDDTPNTEAFF. Supplemented by reference TRBV7-2 and TRBJ1-1, the full variable domain reads GAGVSQSPSNKVTEKGKDVELRCDPISGHTALYWYRQSLGQGLEFLIYFQGNSAPDKSGLPSDRFSAERTGGSVSTLTIQRTQQEDSAVYLCASSFDDTPNTEAFFGQGTRLTVV.

The chain couples TRBV27 to TRBJ2-1; 9 bases are shared with TRBD1. Germline CDR1 MNHEY, CDR2 SMNVEV (reference sequence). CDR3 size: 14 residues. With 5 bases clipped from V and 3 bases from J, the junction kept 2 bases outside the gene matches. CDR3 region: CASSGTGIYNEQFF. CDR3 in DNA: TGTGCCAGCAGTGGGACAGGGATCTACAATGAGCAGTTCTTC.

The V call is TRBV9, the J call TRBJ2-2; 8 nucleotides match TRBD1. The V gene's germline CDR1 is SGDLS and CDR2 YYNGEE. The CDR3 loop spans 16 amino acids. The junction had 6 bases not matched to a gene; V was cut back by 4 bases and J by 1 base. The CDR3 region is CASSTSDRVNTGELFF. The CDR3 bases are TGTGCCAGCAGCACCTCGGACAGGGTGAACACCGGGGAGCTGTTTTTT.

The chain employs TRBV4-3 and TRBJ1-1, with D maybe TRBD1 (5 bases). With 0 bases removed from V and 3 bases from J, the gap between germline ends came to 11 bases. The V gene's germline CDR1 is LGHNA and CDR2 YSLEER. The CDR3 loop spans 15 amino acids. CDR3 DNA sequence: TGCGCCAGCAGCCAAGAGGCCAGGGAGGACACTGAAGCTTTCTTT. Its protein product is CASSQEAREDTEAFF.

The chain uses TRBV5-1 and TRBJ2-3; 8 bases match TRBD2. From germline, CDR1 is SGHRS and CDR2 YFSETQ. This CDR3 is 16 amino acids long. The V and J ends lost 0 bases and 2 bases, in that order; junction bases with no gene match: 5. In DNA form, the CDR3 reads TGCGCCAGCAGCTTGGGGCCAGCGGGAGCCACAGATACGCAGTATTTT. It yields the protein CASSLGPAGATDTQYF. Full variable domain (rest looked up from reference TRBV5-1 and TRBJ2-3): KAGVTQTPRYLIKTRGQQVTLSCSPISGHRSVSWYQQTPGQGLQFLFEYFSETQRNKGNFPGRFSGRQFSNSRSEMNVSTLELGDSALYLCASSLGPAGATDTQYFGPGTRLTVL.

Notes on this clone: Distinct nucleotide sequences in the sample also encode this CDR3. The CDR3, as DNA: TGTGCCAGCAGTCTGACAGGGGACACTGAAGCTTTCTTT. As protein: CASSLTGDTEAFF. The chain couples TRBV6-5 to TRBJ1-1, with 8 positions matching TRBD1. With V trimmed by 5 bases and J by 3 bases, 2 bases remained unmatched. Germline values: CDR1 MNHEY, CDR2 SVGAGI. This CDR3 comprises 13 residues.

The chain links TRBV18 to TRBJ1-5; 10 bases map to TRBD1. J gave up 9 bases and V 0 bases, and 2 bases lay outside the gene matches. The CDR3 has 14 residues. The germline gives CDR1 KGHSH, CDR2 LQKENI. The CDR3: CASSPPGQGPPQHF. The CDR3 region has the DNA TGTGCCAGCTCACCACCGGGACAGGGGCCGCCCCAGCATTTT.

The chain links TRBV11-3 to TRBJ2-7; D unresolved. With 0 bases removed from V and 6 bases from J, the gap between germline ends came to 15 bases. The CDR3 spans 15 residues. Germline assignment: CDR1 SGHNT and CDR2 YENEEA. CDR3 residues: CASSLEAGGRSEQYF. The CDR3 bases are TGTGCCAGCAGCTTAGAGGCAGGTGGGCGCTCCGAGCAGTACTTC.

V gene TRBV9 combines with J gene TRBJ1-3; D is unresolved. V was trimmed by 4 bases and J by 4 bases, leaving 18 bases between them. Germline-derived CDR1 and CDR2 are SGDLS and YYNGEE. The CDR3 length is 16 residues. The chain's CDR3 is CASSREGEGWGNTIYF. The CDR3 DNA is TGTGCCAGCAGCCGGGAGGGAGAGGGCTGGGGAAACACCATATATTTT.